What follows are 27 T cell receptor beta chains derived from one specimen sequenced in a study of T-cell reconstitution after alpha-beta-depleted transplantation in children. Unique molecular identifiers tagged the TCRbeta library. From the PCR reads, TCRdb called clonotypes with MiXCR, one entry per CDR3 protein. Counted here are roughly 100,000 distinct CDR3 sequences, over 6% occurring once; the ten biggest clones make up about a sixth. The starting material was PBMCs, obtained before TCRalphabeta/CD19-depleted stem cell transplant. The receptor set was obtained from a boy aged 2 to 9 with acute lymphoblastic leukemia, due to receive a stem cell transplant.

This clonotype was counted at least ten times. This rearrangement joins TRBV20-1 to TRBJ1-5; D gene uncertain. CDR1 and CDR2 (germline): DFQATT, SNEGSKA (reference sequence). CDR3 size: 12 residues. V was shortened by 4 bases and J by 7 bases, with 11 bases between the two germline ends. In nucleotides, the CDR3 is TGCAGTGCTAATGATCTTGGACAGCCCCAGCATTTT. Amino acids: CSANDLGQPQHF.

This clonotype was counted ten times or more. This chain uses TRBV5-1 with TRBJ2-1; D may be TRBD1 or TRBD2 (5 bases each). V was shortened by 9 bases and J by 0 bases, with 10 bases between the two germline ends. This CDR3 has 13 residues. CDR1 and CDR2 (germline): SGHRS, YFSETQ. The CDR3 DNA follows: TGCGCCACCGCAGGGAGCTCCTACAATGAGCAGTTCTTC. Translated, it gives CATAGSSYNEQFF. The entire variable domain, with the rest obtained from reference TRBV5-1 and TRBJ2-1, is as follows: KAGVTQTPRYLIKTRGQQVTLSCSPISGHRSVSWYQQTPGQGLQFLFEYFSETQRNKGNFPGRFSGRQFSNSRSEMNVSTLELGDSALYLCATAGSSYNEQFFGPGTRLTVL.

The rearrangement joins TRBV6-1 to TRBJ2-5, with 14 positions matching TRBD2. CDR1 is MNHNS, CDR2 SASEGT, per germline. V was pared by 6 bases and J by 3 bases, with 12 bases of the junction left unmatched. This CDR3 contains 18 residues. CDR3 sequence reads: CASSTTSGGAFPEETQYF. CDR3 nucleotide sequence: TGTGCCAGCAGCACGACTAGCGGGGGGGCCTTTCCAGAAGAGACCCAGTACTTC.

This chain connects TRBV27 to TRBJ1-1; D remains unclear. The V gene's germline CDR1 is MNHEY and CDR2 SMNVEV (reference sequence). V lost 1 base to trimming and J lost 0 bases, with 12 bases between them. This CDR3 has 16 residues. The CDR3 DNA reads as TGTGCCAGCAGTTTATTTACGGAGTACATGAACACTGAAGCTTTCTTT. It translates to CASSLFTEYMNTEAFF.

This clonotype was picked up a small number of times. This chain connects TRBV12-3 or TRBV12-4 to TRBJ1-4; D is possibly TRBD1 (5 bases). Trimming removed 1 base at V and 8 bases at J, with 11 bases between. CDR3 length equals 14 residues. CDR3 nucleotide sequence: TGTGCCAGCAGTTTAGGACAGTCACGGGAAAAACTGTTTTTT. This encodes CASSLGQSREKLFF.

The chain couples TRBV11-2 to TRBJ2-2; a possible D gene is TRBD2 (7 bases). Germline-derived CDR1 and CDR2 are SGHAT and FQNNGV. V was shortened by 6 bases and J by 3 bases, with 20 bases between the two germline ends. This CDR3 is 17 amino acids long. CDR3 residues: CASSFTAGAHDTGELFF. Here the CDR3 DNA reads TGTGCCAGCAGTTTTACCGCGGGGGCACACGACACCGGGGAGCTGTTTTTT.

This clonotype has a handful of counts. The rearrangement joins TRBV6-1 to TRBJ1-3; D is perhaps TRBD1 (6 bases). Germline values: CDR1 MNHNS, CDR2 SASEGT. V gave up 3 bases and J gave up 3 bases, with 15 bases separating them. The CDR3 spans 16 residues. CDR3 coding DNA: TGTGCCAGCAGTGACACTGGGGGGGCCGGTGGAAACACCATATATTTT. This gives the protein CASSDTGGAGGNTIYF.

The chain combines TRBV7-6 with TRBJ2-5, with 7 bases fitting TRBD1. After removal of 3 bases from V and 5 bases from J, the junction contained 3 bases not matched to a gene. The CDR3 consists of 13 residues. CDR1 is SGHVS, CDR2 FNYEAQ, per germline. The CDR3 DNA sequence: TGTGCCAGCAGCTTCCCGGGACAGGAGACCCAGTACTTC. This translates into CASSFPGQETQYF.

Ten or more counts support this clonotype. V gene TRBV5-1 combines with J gene TRBJ1-1; 7 bases line up with TRBD1. J lost 4 bases, V lost 3 bases, and 18 bases had no gene match. From germline, CDR1 is SGHRS and CDR2 YFSETQ. The CDR3 extends over 18 amino acids. CDR3 bases: TGCGCCAGCAGCTACACTACTATCACAGGGGCCGGCGGCACTGAAGCTTTCTTT. It yields the protein CASSYTTITGAGGTEAFF.

Only a few counts were recorded for this clonotype. The chain carries TRBV12-3 or TRBV12-4 and TRBJ1-3; perhaps TRBD1 as D (6 bases). The CDR3 is 14 amino acids. Trimming removed 2 bases at V and 4 bases at J, with 9 bases between. The CDR3 nucleotides are TGTGCCAGCAGTTTAACCGGACAGGGAAACACCATATATTTT. Translation: CASSLTGQGNTIYF.

There are many counts of this clonotype. The chain uses TRBV5-6 and TRBJ1-1, with D hard to call. The V end lost 1 base, the J end lost 5 bases, and 6 bases lay between the germline ends. The germline V gene has CDR1 SGHDT and CDR2 YYEEEE. The CDR3 totals 12 residues. CDR3 sequence reads: CASSLLSTEAFF. The CDR3 DNA sequence: TGTGCCAGCAGCTTGTTGTCTACTGAAGCTTTCTTT.

In this sample, this clonotype turned up many times. The chain combines TRBV28 with TRBJ2-5; 8 bases map to TRBD2. This CDR3 comprises 14 residues. J lost 5 bases, V lost 7 bases, and 9 bases had no gene match. CDR1 is MDHEN and CDR2 is SYDVKM in the germline V gene. CDR3 sequence: CASIPGGRRETQYF. CDR3 nucleotides: TGTGCCAGCATCCCGGGGGGGCGCCGGGAGACCCAGTACTTC.

This chain joins TRBV19 and TRBJ1-1, with 8 positions matching TRBD1. Germline CDR1 reads LNHDA; CDR2 reads SQIVND (reference sequence). The J segment lost 6 bases and the V segment lost 0 bases, leaving 9 bases of the junction unmatched. CDR3 length equals 16 residues. The CDR3 DNA follows: TGTGCCAGTAGTATAGACAGGACGACAGGGGACCCTGAAGCTTTCTTT. Its translation: CASSIDRTTGDPEAFF.

The V and J genes are TRBV20-1 and TRBJ2-5; 14 bases are a match to TRBD2. The CDR3 is made up of 16 amino acids. V was pared by 3 bases and J by 5 bases, with 8 bases of the junction left unmatched. The germline V gene has CDR1 DFQATT and CDR2 SNEGSKA (reference sequence). This CDR3 is CSARGLAGDARETQYF. The CDR3 coding sequence is TGCAGTGCTAGGGGACTAGCGGGGGACGCCCGGGAGACCCAGTACTTC.

V gene TRBV4-1 combines with J gene TRBJ2-5, with D tentatively TRBD2 (6 bases). Germline loops: CDR1 MGHRA, CDR2 YSYEKL. Trimming shortened V by 0 bases and J by 0 bases, and 14 bases separated the two germline ends. This CDR3 contains 17 residues. The CDR3 loop reads CASSQDLLGGNQETQYF. The DNA for the CDR3 is TGCGCCAGCAGCCAAGATCTATTAGGAGGGAACCAAGAGACCCAGTACTTC.

This clonotype was recorded at least ten times. The CDR3 is CAGSGGAGEQFF. CDR3 DNA: TGTGCCGGTAGCGGGGGGGCCGGGGAGCAGTTCTTC. The V gene is TRBV12-3 or TRBV12-4, the J gene TRBJ2-1, with 11 bases aligning to TRBD2. The CDR3 sequence is 12 residues long. V gave up 11 bases and J gave up 10 bases; unmatched junction bases: 7.

This clonotype was picked up many times. This chain links TRBV7-8 with TRBJ1-2; 7 bases line up with TRBD1. V shed 3 bases and J 7 bases; nucleotides not matched to a gene: 11. The CDR3 length is 15 residues. From germline, CDR1 is SGHVS and CDR2 FQNEAQ. The CDR3 is CASSFDRDSFVGYTF. CDR3 nucleotides: TGTGCCAGCAGCTTCGACAGGGACTCGTTCGTTGGCTACACCTTC.

This clonotype was recorded many times. The rearrangement links TRBV7-9 to TRBJ2-5, with D uncertain. V was trimmed by 4 bases and J by 5 bases, leaving 26 bases between them. Germline values: CDR1 SEHNR, CDR2 FQNEAQ (reference sequence). This CDR3 region has 18 residues. CDR3 sequence (DNA): TGTGCCAGCAGCTACGACGGAGTAGTAGTTGGTTATCGGGAGACCCAGTACTTC. Protein: CASSYDGVVVGYRETQYF.

This clonotype showed up just a few times. A read error may produce the germline difference seen at one junction end. J is TRBJ2-2 and V is TRBV7-7, with D hard to call. Germline-derived CDR1 and CDR2 are SSHAT and FNYEAQ (reference sequence). CDR3 size: 14 residues. The CDR3 loop reads CASSLESDVRELFF. The CDR3 DNA follows: TGTGCTAGCAGCTTAGAGTCGGACGTCCGGGAGCTGTTTTTT.

This clonotype was seen a handful of times. The J gene is TRBJ1-4, the V gene TRBV5-5; no firm D call. The V end lost 0 bases, the J end lost 8 bases, and 11 bases lay between the germline ends. CDR1 is SGHKS and CDR2 is YYEKEE in the germline V gene (reference sequence). CDR3 length equals 14 residues. The CDR3 DNA is TGTGCCAGCAGCTTGGAGGGAGGTTACGAAAAACTGTTTTTT. This sequence encodes CASSLEGGYEKLFF.

This clonotype came up a few times. The chain joins TRBV19 to TRBJ2-1; possible D gene TRBD2, 6 bases. CDR1 is LNHDA and CDR2 is SQIVND in the germline V gene (reference sequence). This CDR3 has 15 amino acids. Trimming shortened V by 8 bases and J by 7 bases, and 21 bases separated the two germline ends. CDR3 sequence: CASVARGGAHNEQFF. DNA for the CDR3: TGTGCCAGTGTTGCAAGGGGCGGGGCCCATAATGAGCAGTTCTTC.

This clonotype was recorded at least ten times. The genes are TRBV10-3 and TRBJ2-1; no firm D call. V was pared by 2 bases and J by 8 bases, with 10 bases between. The germline V gene encodes CDR1 ENHRY and CDR2 SYGVKD. This CDR3 is built from 13 residues. The CDR3 protein is CAISEGTTDEQFF. The CDR3 nucleotides read TGTGCCATCAGTGAGGGCACCACCGATGAGCAGTTCTTC.

The V and J genes are TRBV5-1 and TRBJ1-4, with 7 bases matching TRBD1. The CDR3 length is 15 residues. Germline CDR1 reads SGHRS; CDR2 reads YFSETQ. V gave up 4 bases and J gave up 7 bases; unmatched junction bases: 10. Here the CDR3 reads CASSDLRTGGEKLFF. The CDR3 DNA follows: TGCGCCAGCAGCGACTTAAGGACAGGCGGTGAAAAACTGTTTTTT.

The gene calls are TRBV20-1 and TRBJ1-1; 8 bases match TRBD1. J lost 0 bases, V lost 2 bases, and 11 bases had no gene match. CDR3 size: 17 residues. Germline CDR1 is DFQATT and CDR2 is SNEGSKA (reference sequence). The CDR3 loop is CSARPYRGDRLNTEAFF. The CDR3 DNA reads TGCAGTGCTAGACCCTACCGAGGGGACAGGCTGAACACTGAAGCTTTCTTT.

This sequence joins TRBV4-2 and TRBJ2-7; D gene uncertain. Germline CDR1 and CDR2: LGHNA and YNFKEQ. There are 16 residues in the CDR3. V was pared by 1 base and J by 5 bases, with 18 bases between. CDR3 nucleotide sequence: TGTGCCAGCAGCCAAGTCCCAGGTGTCCTACTTAACGAGCAGTACTTC. Encoded protein: CASSQVPGVLLNEQYF.

This clonotype has ten or more counts. This rearrangement joins TRBV7-8 to TRBJ2-4, with unresolved D. CDR1 and CDR2 from the germline V gene are SGHVS and FQNEAQ. CDR3 length: 13 amino acids. V was pared by 5 bases and J by 7 bases, with 12 bases between. The CDR3 DNA reads as TGTGCCAGCAGCGATATGAACGAGAACATTCAGTACTTC. It encodes CASSDMNENIQYF.

V gene TRBV20-1 combines with J gene TRBJ1-5, with D perhaps matching TRBD1 (5 bases). This CDR3 contains 14 residues. From germline, CDR1 is DFQATT and CDR2 SNEGSKA (reference sequence). Trimming shortened V by 6 bases and J by 2 bases, and 14 bases separated the two germline ends. The CDR3 sequence is CSARDRVGNQPQHF. DNA for the CDR3: TGCAGTGCACGGGACCGAGTGGGCAATCAGCCCCAGCATTTT.